This TCR beta chain was captured by sequencing in a study of cytomegalovirus exposure and HLA in healthy donors. From the roughly 120-subject validation cohort, which was separate from the approximately 700-subject first cohort, the donors were drawn. The germline V gene encodes CDR1 MNHEY and CDR2 SMNVEV (reference sequence). V shed 6 bases, J shed 6 bases, and the junction held 8 bases outside the gene matches. The CDR3 is made up of 14 amino acids. Study-wide findings and caveats: The study recorded fewer than 200 TCR beta chains that were cytomegalovirus-associated. The authors confirmed in vitro that a few CMV-associated chains were specific for CMV antigens. Published work reported that the classifier diagnosed cytomegalovirus status with high specificity and sensitivity.

About this clone: The target antigen is unknown.

Here immunoSEQ multiplex PCR was the method, and the copy in TCRdb shows in-frame clones only, minus some. The table includes fewer than 90,000 clones, less than 90% detected once. This TCR came from a woman under 30 in good health and CMV-seropositive. This chain connects TRBV27 to TRBJ2-7; 10 bases map to TRBD1. The sample comprised PBMCs. The CDR3 protein is CASSWGQGKSEQYF. In DNA, the CDR3 is TGTGCCAGCAGCTGGGGACAGGGGAAATCCGAGCAGTACTTC.